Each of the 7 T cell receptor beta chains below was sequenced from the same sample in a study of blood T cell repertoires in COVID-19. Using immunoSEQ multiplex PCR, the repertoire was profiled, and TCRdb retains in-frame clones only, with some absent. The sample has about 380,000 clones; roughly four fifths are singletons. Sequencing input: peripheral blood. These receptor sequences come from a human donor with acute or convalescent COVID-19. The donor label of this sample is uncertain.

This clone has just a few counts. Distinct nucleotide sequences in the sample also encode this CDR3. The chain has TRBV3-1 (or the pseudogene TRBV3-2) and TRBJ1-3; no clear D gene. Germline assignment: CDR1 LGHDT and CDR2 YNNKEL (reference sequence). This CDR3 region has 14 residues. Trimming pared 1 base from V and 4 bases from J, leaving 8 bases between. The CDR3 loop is CASSQGGYGNTIYF. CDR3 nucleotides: TGTGCCAGCAGCCAAGGAGGGTACGGAAACACCATATATTTT.

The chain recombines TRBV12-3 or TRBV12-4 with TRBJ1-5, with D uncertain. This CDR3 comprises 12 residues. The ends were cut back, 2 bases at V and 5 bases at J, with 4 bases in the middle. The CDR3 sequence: CASSLPHQPQHF. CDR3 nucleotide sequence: TGTGCCAGCAGTTTACCTCATCAGCCCCAGCATTTT.

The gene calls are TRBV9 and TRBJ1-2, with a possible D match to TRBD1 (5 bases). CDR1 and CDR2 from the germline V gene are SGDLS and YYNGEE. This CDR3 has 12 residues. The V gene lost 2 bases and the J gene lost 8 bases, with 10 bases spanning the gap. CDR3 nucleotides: TGTGCCAGCAGCGTCGGGGGTGCGGGCTACACCTTC. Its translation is CASSVGGAGYTF.

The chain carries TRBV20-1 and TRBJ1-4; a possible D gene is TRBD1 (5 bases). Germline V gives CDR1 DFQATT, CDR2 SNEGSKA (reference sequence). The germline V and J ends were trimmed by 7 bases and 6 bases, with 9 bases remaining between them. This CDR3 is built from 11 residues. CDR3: CSGYRHEKLFF. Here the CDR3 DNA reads TGCAGTGGTTACAGGCATGAAAAACTGTTTTTT.

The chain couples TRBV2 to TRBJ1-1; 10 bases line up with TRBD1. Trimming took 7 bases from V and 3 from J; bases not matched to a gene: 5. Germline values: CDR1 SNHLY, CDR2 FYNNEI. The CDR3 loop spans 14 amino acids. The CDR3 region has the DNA TGTGCCAGCACTAGACAGGGGGCCGACACTGAAGCTTTCTTT. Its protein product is CASTRQGADTEAFF.

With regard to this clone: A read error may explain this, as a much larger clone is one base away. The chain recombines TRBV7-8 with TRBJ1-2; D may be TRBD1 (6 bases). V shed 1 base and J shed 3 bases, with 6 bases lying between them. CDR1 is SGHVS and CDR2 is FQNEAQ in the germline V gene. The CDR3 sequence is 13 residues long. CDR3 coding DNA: TGTGCCAGCAGCTTAGACAGGGACTATGGCTACACCTTC. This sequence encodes CASSLDRDYGYTF.

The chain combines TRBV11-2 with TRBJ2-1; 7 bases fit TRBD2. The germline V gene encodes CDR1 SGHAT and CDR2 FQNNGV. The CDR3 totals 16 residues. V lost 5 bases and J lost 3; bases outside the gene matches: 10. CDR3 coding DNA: TGTGCCAGCAGCCCGATTAAACTAGCGAACTACAATGAGCAGTTCTTC. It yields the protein CASSPIKLANYNEQFF.